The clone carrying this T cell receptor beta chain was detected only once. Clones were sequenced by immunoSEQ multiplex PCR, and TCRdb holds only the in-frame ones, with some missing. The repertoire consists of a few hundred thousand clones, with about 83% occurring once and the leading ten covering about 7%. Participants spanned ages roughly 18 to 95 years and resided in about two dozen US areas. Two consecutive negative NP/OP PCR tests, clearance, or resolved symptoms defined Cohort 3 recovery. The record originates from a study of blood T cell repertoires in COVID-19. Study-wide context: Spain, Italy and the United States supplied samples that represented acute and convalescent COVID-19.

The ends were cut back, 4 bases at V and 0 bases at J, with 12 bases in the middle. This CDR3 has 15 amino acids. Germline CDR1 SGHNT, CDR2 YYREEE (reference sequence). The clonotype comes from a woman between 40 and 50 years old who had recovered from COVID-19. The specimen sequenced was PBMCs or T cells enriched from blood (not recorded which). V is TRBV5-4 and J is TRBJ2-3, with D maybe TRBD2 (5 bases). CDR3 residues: CASSLLVTSTDTQYF. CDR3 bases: TGTGCCAGCAGCCTACTAGTCACTAGCACAGATACGCAGTATTTT.